This T cell receptor (beta chain) appears in the sequencing data of a study of human T cells and chemical hapten exposure. This clonotype was picked up a small number of times. MiXCR, applied by TCRdb to the RACE reads, yields one record per CDR3 protein. The table records some 81,000 distinct CDR3 sequences, roughly 10% of them present only once. Time point meaning: patch test 2, 6 weeks after DPC sensitization. Treatment indicated: therapeutic diphenylcyclopropenone sensitization with weekly scalp DPC. The source of this sequence is a man aged 18 to 30 with alopecia areata. Some clones in this sample may be carry-over from other donors' samples. The input for sequencing was whole blood, taken in connection with sensitization to the hapten diphenylcyclopropenone (DPC).

In nucleotides, the CDR3 is TGTGCCAGCAGCCCTATGACTGGGTCGAACACCGGGGAGCTGTTTTTT. It is translated as CASSPMTGSNTGELFF. The chain couples TRBV7-6 to TRBJ2-2, with unresolved D. The length of the CDR3 is 16 residues. Trimming removed 5 bases from V and 0 bases from J, with 13 bases in between. The germline gives CDR1 SGHVS, CDR2 FNYEAQ. The full variable domain, completed using reference TRBV7-6 and TRBJ2-2, is GAGVSQSPRYKVTKRGQDVALRCDPISGHVSLYWYRQALGQGPEFLTYFNYEAQQDKSGLPNDRFSAERPEGSISTLTIQRTEQRDSAMYRCASSPMTGSNTGELFFGEGSRLTVL.